The TCR beta chain described here comes from a study of blood T cells in healthy people across ages (dated by TCRdb to the mid-2010s). In terms of the full investigation: In model experiments, template switching captured about one uniquely barcoded TCR beta cDNA molecule for every two T cells. Using deep sequencing normalized with unique cDNA molecular identifiers, the study measured how TCR beta repertoire diversity changes with age. The donors were divided into four age groups: young (average approximately 17 years), middle-aged (almost 40), aged (around 59) and long-lived (about 80). To avoid experimental bias, donors of different ages were randomly spread across the sequencing lanes. The study analyzed two additional independent replicas of 1 million unique cDNA reads from the same blood draw for two donors, one aged 18 to 30 and one aged 80 or older.

From a lookup of the germline V gene (reference sequence), CDR1 and CDR2 are LGHDT and YNNKEL. V lost 1 base and J lost 15 bases; the stretch between them is 13 bases long. The CDR3 covers 12 residues, taking in both the cysteine and the phenylalanine. Only the CDR3 DNA is retained, 36 bases long and in frame from the first base. Points on this clonotype: It has no known antigen specificity. Base qualities are missing; no much larger clone stands one base away.

General conclusions and limits of the study: Estimates of total diversity based on one million sequenced T cells were considered lower bounds and underestimates. The CMV infection status of donors was not known, potentially confounding age-related changes in expanded clonotypes. Observed TCR beta diversity per million T cells fell roughly linearly with age, and a significant reduction was already apparent by age roughly 40. Because profiling used bulk unsorted PBMCs, naive and antigen-experienced compartments could not be compared conclusively. Observed TCR beta diversity correlated strongly with the percentage of naive T cells measured by flow cytometry. Compared with the aged group, the long-lived group had more naive CD4+ T cells, fewer expanded clones and increased TCR diversity, a pattern suggesting age selection.

The library was made by 5' RACE. The sequencer was an Illumina HiSeq 2500. A second roughly 6 to 12 cycle PCR used a sample-barcoded 5' primer and a J-beta primer mix. A unique molecular identifier was introduced onto each TCR beta cDNA molecule by a template-switch 5' adaptor carrying 12 random nucleotides. Each sample yielded at least 2.5 million CDR3-containing paired-end reads. The Mint cDNA synthesis kit, primed by a TRBC-specific oligonucleotide, was used to synthesize first-strand cDNA from all RNA. All cDNA was treated with uracil-DNA glycosylase and then went through a first 18-cycle PCR with the universal primers M1SS and BC2_uni_R. The study's own analysis went as follows. For normalization, 1 million high-quality reads, each with a distinct molecular identifier, were randomly selected from each sample. Reads sharing molecular identifiers were discarded rather than binned into consensus sequences. MiTCR, with a Q25 quality threshold and the strictest error-elimination algorithm, was used for CDR3 identification, clonotype clustering and error correction. A nonparametric unseen species model with Euler transformation was used to estimate lower-bound total TCR beta diversity. TCRdb handled the public reads itself, with Q25 trimming in fastp and clone calling in MiXCR, and kept productive beta chains. Rows are combined by CDR3 protein, so each entry shows the most common genes and DNA. TCRdb's processing, not the study's, gives the V and J calls here. This sample has 1.4 million to 1.5 million distinct CDR3 sequences in its table, and about 40% of those were observed once. Clones ranked in the top ten supply 7% to 9% of the sample.

Systemically healthy Caucasian individuals from Russia, approximately 39 in total and aged about 6 to 100 years, were included as donors. Ten milliliters of peripheral blood were drawn from each donor into EDTA-treated Vacutainer tubes. Ficoll-Paque density-gradient centrifugation was used to isolate PBMCs, with at least 7 million per sample. Total RNA was extracted from PBMCs with Trizol reagent, with at least 5 micrograms obtained per sample. For every donor, flow cytometry on a PBMC aliquot measured the percentage of naive CD45RAhigh/CD27high T cells. The TCR originated in a woman aged 18-30 years in good health. In this chain, TRBV3-1 is recombined with TRBJ2-1; confidence is insufficient to name the D gene. Sequences were obtained from blood. The DNA reads TGTGCCAGCAGCCAAGGCGCCTCTAGGTGGTTCTTC. The resulting protein is CASSQGASRWFF.